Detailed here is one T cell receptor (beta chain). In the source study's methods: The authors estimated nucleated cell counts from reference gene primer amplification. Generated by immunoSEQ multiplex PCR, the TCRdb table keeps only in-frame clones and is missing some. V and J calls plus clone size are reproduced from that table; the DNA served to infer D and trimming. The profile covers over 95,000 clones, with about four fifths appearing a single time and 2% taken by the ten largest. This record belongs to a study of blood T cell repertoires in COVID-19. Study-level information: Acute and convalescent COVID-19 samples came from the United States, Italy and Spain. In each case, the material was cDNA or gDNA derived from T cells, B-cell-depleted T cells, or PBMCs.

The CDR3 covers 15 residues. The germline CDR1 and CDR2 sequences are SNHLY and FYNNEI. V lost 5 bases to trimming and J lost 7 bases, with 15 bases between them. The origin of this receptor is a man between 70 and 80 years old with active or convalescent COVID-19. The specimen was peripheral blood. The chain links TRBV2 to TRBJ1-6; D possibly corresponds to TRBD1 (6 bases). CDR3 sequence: CASSRGSQGNSPLHF. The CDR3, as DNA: TGTGCCAGCAGTCGGGGATCTCAGGGGAATTCACCCCTCCACTTT.